Presented here are 5 T cell receptor beta chains from one specimen sequenced in a study of T cell changes during pregnancy in multiple sclerosis. Assay: immunoSEQ multiplex PCR; the TCRdb copy retains only in-frame clones and omits some. The sample includes about 79,000 clones, 75% to 95% of them seen just once. The sample consisted of CD4+ T cells from peripheral blood mononuclear cells, taken in the second trimester of pregnancy. These receptor sequences come from a female donor with multiple sclerosis, enrolled in a pregnancy study.

The chain combines TRBV6-1 with TRBJ1-5; 11 bases fit TRBD1. The CDR3 sequence is 15 residues long. The V and J ends lost 4 bases and 6 bases, in that order; junction bases with no gene match: 5. From germline, CDR1 is MNHNS and CDR2 SASEGT. The CDR3 DNA is TGTGCCAGCAGTGTCGGACAGGGGGCAGGTCAGCCCCAGCATTTT. Its protein is CASSVGQGAGQPQHF.

The rearrangement links TRBV28 to TRBJ2-1, with a possible D match to TRBD2 (7 bases). Germline V lookup: CDR1 MDHEN, CDR2 SYDVKM. This CDR3 is 12 amino acids long. The CDR3 coding sequence is TGTGCATCCCAGCGGGACAACAATGAGCAGTTCTTC. Encoded protein: CASQRDNNEQFF.

The rearrangement links TRBV2 to TRBJ1-5; D possibly corresponds to TRBD1 (5 bases). The CDR3 covers 15 residues. Trimming left V 3 bases short and J 2 bases short, with 11 bases between. Germline values: CDR1 SNHLY, CDR2 FYNNEI. The CDR3 bases are TGTGCCAGCAGTGAGGGTAGGGGCCGCAATCAGCCCCAGCATTTT. Encoded protein: CASSEGRGRNQPQHF. The full variable domain, with the rest looked up from reference TRBV2 and TRBJ1-5, is EPEVTQTPSHQVTQMGQEVILRCVPISNHLYFYWYRQILGQKVEFLVSFYNNEISEKSEIFDDQFSVERPDGSNFTLKIRSTKLEDSAMYFCASSEGRGRNQPQHFGDGTRLSIL.

The gene calls are TRBV7-8 and TRBJ2-2, with a weak D call TRBD1 (6 bases). CDR3 length: 14 amino acids. The germline V and J ends were trimmed by 5 bases and 1 base, with 8 bases remaining between them. The germline CDR1 and CDR2 sequences are SGHVS and FQNEAQ. The chain's CDR3 is CASSLDRNTGELFF. As DNA, the CDR3 is TGTGCCAGCAGCCTGGACAGGAACACCGGGGAGCTGTTTTTT.

This chain joins TRBV7-9 and TRBJ2-7, with 9 bases identical to TRBD1. The CDR3 is 14 residues long. J gave up 5 bases and V 3 bases, and 5 bases lay outside the gene matches. Germline CDR1 SEHNR, CDR2 FQNEAQ (reference sequence). In DNA form, the CDR3 reads TGTGCCAGCAGCTTGGGGACAGGGACTCACGAGCAGTACTTC. Its protein is CASSLGTGTHEQYF.